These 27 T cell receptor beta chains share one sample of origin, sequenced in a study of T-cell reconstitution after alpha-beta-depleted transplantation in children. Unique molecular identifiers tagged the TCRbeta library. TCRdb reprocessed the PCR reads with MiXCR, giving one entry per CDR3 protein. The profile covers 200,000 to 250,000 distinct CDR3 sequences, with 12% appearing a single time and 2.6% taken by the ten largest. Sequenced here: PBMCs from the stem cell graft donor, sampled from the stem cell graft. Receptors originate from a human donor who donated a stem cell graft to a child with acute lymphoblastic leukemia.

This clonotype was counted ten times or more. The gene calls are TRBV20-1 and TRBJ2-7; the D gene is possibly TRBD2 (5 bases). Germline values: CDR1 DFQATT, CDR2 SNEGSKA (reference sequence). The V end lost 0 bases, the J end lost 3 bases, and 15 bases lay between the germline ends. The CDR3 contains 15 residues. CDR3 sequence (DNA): TGCAGTGCTAGAGAGGGGAGAACGGCCCTCTACGAGCAGTACTTC. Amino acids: CSAREGRTALYEQYF.

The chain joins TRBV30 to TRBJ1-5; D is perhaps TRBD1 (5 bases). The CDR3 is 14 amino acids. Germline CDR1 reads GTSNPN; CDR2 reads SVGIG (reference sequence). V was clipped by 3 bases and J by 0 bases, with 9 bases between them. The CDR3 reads CAWRGADSNQPQHF. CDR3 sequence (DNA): TGTGCCTGGAGAGGGGCCGATAGCAATCAGCCCCAGCATTTT. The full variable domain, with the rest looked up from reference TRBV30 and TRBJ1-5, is SQTIHQWPATLVQPVGSPLSLECTVEGTSNPNLYWYRQAAGRGLQLLFYSVGIGQISSEVPQNLSASRPQDRQFILSSKKLLLSDSGFYLCAWRGADSNQPQHFGDGTRLSIL.

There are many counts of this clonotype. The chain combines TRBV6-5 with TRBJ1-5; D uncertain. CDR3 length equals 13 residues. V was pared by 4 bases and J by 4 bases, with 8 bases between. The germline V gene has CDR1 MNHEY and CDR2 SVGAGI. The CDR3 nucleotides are TGTGCCAGCAGTTCCTCACCAAATCAGCCCCAGCATTTT. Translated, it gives CASSSSPNQPQHF.

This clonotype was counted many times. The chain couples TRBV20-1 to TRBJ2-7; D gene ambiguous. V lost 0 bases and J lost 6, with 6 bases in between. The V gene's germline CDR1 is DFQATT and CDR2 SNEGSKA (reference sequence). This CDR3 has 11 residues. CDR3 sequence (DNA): TGCAGTGCTAGAGAAAGGGTCGAGCAGTACTTC. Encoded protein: CSARERVEQYF.

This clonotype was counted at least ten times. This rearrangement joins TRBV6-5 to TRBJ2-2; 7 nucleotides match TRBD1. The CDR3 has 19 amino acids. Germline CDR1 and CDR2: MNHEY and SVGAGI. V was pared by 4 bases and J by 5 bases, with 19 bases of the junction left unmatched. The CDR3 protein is CASSWLKYSGTARTGELFF. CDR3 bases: TGTGCCAGCAGTTGGTTAAAGTATTCGGGGACAGCCAGGACCGGGGAGCTGTTTTTT.

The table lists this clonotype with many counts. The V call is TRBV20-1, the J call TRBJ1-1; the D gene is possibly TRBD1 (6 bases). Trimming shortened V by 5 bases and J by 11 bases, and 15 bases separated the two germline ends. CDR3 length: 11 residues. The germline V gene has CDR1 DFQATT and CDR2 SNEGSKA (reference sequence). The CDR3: CSAGPGQRAFF. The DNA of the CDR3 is TGCAGTGCTGGCCCGGGACAAAGGGCTTTCTTT.

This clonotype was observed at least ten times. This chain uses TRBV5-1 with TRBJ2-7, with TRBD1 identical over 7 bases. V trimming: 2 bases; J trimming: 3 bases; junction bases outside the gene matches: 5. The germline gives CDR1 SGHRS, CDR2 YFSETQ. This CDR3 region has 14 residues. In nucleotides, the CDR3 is TGCGCCAGCAGCTTAGGGACAGAGAACTACGAGCAGTACTTC. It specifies CASSLGTENYEQYF.

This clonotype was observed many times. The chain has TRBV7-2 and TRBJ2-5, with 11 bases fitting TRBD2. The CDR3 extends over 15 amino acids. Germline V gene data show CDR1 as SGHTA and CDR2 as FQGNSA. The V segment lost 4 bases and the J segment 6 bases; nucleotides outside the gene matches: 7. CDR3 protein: CASSSLSGRGKTQYF. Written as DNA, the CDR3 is TGTGCCAGCAGCTCCCTTAGCGGGAGGGGGAAGACCCAGTACTTC.

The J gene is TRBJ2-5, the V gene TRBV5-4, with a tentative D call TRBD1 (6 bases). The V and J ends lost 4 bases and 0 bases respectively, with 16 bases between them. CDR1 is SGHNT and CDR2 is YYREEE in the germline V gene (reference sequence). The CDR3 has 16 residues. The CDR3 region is CASSVAGALYQETQYF. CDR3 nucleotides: TGTGCCAGCAGCGTAGCAGGGGCCCTGTACCAAGAGACCCAGTACTTC.

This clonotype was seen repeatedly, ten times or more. The CDR3 nucleotides read TGTGCCAGCAGCCCCCGGGACCGAAACACCGGGGAGCTGTTTTTT. Residues: CASSPRDRNTGELFF. The chain recombines TRBV7-9 with TRBJ2-2, with D possibly called TRBD1 or TRBD2 (5 bases each). V lost 5 bases, J lost 2 bases, and 12 bases lay in between. Per germline, CDR1 SEHNR and CDR2 FQNEAQ (reference sequence). This CDR3 is 15 amino acids long.

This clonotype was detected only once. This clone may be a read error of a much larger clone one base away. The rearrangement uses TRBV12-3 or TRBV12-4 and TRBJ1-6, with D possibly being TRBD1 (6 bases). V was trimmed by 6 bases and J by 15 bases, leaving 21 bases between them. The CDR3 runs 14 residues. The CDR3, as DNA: TGTGCCAGCAGGGGGGGCAGTGGGCGAACACGCCTCCACTTT. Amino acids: CASRGGSGRTRLHF.

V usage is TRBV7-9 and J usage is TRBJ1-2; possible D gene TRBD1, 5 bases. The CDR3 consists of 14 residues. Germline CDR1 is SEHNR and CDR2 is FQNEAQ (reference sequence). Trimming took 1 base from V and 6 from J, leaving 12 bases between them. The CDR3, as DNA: TGTGCCAGCAGCTTAGGGGGGGGTCCAGATGGCTACACCTTC. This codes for CASSLGGGPDGYTF.

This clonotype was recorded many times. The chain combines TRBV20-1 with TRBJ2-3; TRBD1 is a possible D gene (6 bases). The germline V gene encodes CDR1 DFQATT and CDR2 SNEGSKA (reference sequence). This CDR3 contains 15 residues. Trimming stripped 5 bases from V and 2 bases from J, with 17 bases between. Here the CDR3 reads CSAGRTDFTTDTQYF. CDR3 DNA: TGCAGTGCTGGACGGACAGATTTTACCACAGATACGCAGTATTTT.

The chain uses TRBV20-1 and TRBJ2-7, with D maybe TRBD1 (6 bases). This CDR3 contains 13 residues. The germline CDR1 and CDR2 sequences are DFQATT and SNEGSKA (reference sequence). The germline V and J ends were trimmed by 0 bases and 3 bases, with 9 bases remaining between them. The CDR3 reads CSARDKDSYEQYF. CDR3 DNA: TGCAGTGCTAGAGATAAGGACAGCTACGAGCAGTACTTC.

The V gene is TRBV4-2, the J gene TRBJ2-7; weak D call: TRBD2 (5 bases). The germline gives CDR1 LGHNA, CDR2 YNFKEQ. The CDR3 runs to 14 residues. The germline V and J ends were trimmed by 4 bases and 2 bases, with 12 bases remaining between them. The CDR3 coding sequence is TGTGCCAGCAGCCCCAATGAGGGTACCTACGAGCAGTACTTC. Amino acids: CASSPNEGTYEQYF.

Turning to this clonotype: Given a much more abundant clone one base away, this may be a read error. In nucleotides, the CDR3 is TGTGCCAGCAGCCCTGACCCAACAGGGTCCCCCTACACTGAGCAGTTCTTC. Its protein product is CASSPDPTGSPYTEQFF. The V gene is TRBV5-6, the J gene TRBJ2-1, with a tentative D call TRBD1 (6 bases). The CDR3 sequence is 17 residues long. Germline CDR1 SGHDT, CDR2 YYEEEE.

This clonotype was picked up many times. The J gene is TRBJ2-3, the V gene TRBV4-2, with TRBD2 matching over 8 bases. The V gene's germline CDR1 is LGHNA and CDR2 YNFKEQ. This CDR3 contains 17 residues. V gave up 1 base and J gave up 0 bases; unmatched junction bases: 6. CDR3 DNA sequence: TGTGCCAGCAGCCAAGGCGCTAGCGGGTCTAGCACAGATACGCAGTATTTT. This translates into CASSQGASGSSTDTQYF.

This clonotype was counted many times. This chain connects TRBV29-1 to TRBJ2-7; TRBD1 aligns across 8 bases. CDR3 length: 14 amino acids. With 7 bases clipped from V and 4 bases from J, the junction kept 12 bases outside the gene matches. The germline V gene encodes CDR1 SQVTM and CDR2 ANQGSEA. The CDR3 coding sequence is TGCAGCGCCATAACAGGGGGTGAGGGGTACGAGCAGTACTTC. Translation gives CSAITGGEGYEQYF.

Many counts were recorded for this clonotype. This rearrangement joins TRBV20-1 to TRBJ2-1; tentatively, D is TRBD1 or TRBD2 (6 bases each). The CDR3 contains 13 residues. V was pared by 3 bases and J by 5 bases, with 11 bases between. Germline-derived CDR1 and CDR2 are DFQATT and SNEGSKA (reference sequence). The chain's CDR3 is CSASGGANNEQFF. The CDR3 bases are TGCAGTGCTAGCGGGGGCGCAAACAATGAGCAGTTCTTC.

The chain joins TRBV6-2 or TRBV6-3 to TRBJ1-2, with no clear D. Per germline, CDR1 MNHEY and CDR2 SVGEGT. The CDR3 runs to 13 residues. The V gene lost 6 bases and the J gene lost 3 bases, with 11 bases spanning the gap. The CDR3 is CASSPVEDYGYTF. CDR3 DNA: TGTGCCAGCAGCCCCGTGGAGGACTATGGCTACACCTTC.

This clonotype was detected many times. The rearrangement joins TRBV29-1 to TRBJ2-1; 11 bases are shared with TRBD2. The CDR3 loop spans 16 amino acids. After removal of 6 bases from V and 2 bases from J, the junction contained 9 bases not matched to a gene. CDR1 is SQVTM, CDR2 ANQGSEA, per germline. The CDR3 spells CSVEGTSGLTYNEQFF. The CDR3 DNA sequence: TGCAGCGTCGAGGGGACTAGCGGACTTACCTACAATGAGCAGTTCTTC.

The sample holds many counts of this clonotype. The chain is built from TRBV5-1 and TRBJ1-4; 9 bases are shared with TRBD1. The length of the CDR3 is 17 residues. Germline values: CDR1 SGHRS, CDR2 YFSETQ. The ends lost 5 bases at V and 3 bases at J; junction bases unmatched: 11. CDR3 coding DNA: TGCGCCAGCAGACGGGGGACAGGGCTTCCCTCTAATGAAAAACTGTTTTTT. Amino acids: CASRRGTGLPSNEKLFF.

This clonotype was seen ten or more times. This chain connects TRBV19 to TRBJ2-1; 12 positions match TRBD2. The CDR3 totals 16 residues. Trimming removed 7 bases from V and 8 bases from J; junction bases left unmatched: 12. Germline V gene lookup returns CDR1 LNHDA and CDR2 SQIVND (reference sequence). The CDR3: CASTPSRLAGVDEQFF. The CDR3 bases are TGTGCCAGTACCCCATCTAGACTAGCGGGAGTCGATGAGCAGTTCTTC.

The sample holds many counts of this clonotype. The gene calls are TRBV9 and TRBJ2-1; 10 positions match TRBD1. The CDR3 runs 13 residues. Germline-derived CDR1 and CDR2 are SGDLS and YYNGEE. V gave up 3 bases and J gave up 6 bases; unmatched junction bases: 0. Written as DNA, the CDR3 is TGTGCCAGCAGCGGACAGGGGGCCAATGAGCAGTTCTTC. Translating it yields CASSGQGANEQFF.

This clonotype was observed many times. The CDR3 DNA reads TGTGCCAGCTCGAACGCAAACACTGAAGCTTTCTTT. Protein: CASSNANTEAFF. The chain uses TRBV18 and TRBJ1-1; D gene uncertain. Germline V gene data show CDR1 as KGHSH and CDR2 as LQKENI. Trimming shortened V by 6 bases and J by 2 bases, and 7 bases separated the two germline ends. This CDR3 has 12 amino acids. Combining the CDR3 with reference TRBV18 and TRBJ1-1 gives the whole variable domain NAGVMQNPRHLVRRRGQEARLRCSPMKGHSHVYWYRQLPEEGLKFMVYLQKENIIDESGMPKERFSAEFPKEGPSILRIQQVVRGDSAAYFCASSNANTEAFFGQGTRLTVV.

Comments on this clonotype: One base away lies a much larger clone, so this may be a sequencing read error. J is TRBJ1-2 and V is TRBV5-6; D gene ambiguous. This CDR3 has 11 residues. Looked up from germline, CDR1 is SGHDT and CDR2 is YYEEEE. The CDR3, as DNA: TGTGACAGCAGCGAAGGCTATGGCTACACCTTC. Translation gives CDSSEGYGYTF.

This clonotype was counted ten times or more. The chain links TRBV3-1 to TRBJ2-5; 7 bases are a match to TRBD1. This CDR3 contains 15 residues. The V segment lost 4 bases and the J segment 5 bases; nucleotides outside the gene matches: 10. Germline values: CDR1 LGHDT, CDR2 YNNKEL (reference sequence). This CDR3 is CASSLRQGPRETQYF. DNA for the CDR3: TGTGCCAGCAGCCTTCGACAGGGTCCCAGGGAGACCCAGTACTTC.